Listed below are T cell receptor beta chains from one sample, sequenced in a study of human T cells and chemical hapten exposure. TCRdb reanalysed the RACE reads using MiXCR and keeps one entry per CDR3 protein. The sample gives tens of thousands of distinct CDR3 sequences, approximately 10% of which show up once; around 7.3% is in the top ten. The sequencing used whole blood, collected in connection with sensitization to the hapten diphenylcyclopropenone (DPC). The receptors shown here come from a woman aged 45-60 years with alopecia areata. Some clones in this sample may be carry-over from other donors' samples. Each CDR3 is given with its conserved first and last residue. A D gene is named only where the DNA matches it firmly. Only some rows state a clone size, as once, few, many or a class for expanded clones.

TRBJ2-3	many	TRBV27	-	CASSFSEPSTDTQYF	TGTGCCAGCAGTTTCTCGGAGCCTAGCACAGATACGCAGTATTTT
TRBJ2-7	few	TRBV7-6	TRBD2	CASSDGTSFHEQYF	TGTGCCAGCAGCGACGGGACTAGCTTTCACGAGCAGTACTTC
TRBJ2-2	many	TRBV29-1	-	CSVGLLTGSTGELFF	TGCAGCGTGGGCCTCCTTACAGGGTCCACCGGGGAGCTGTTTTTT
TRBJ2-7	-	TRBV18	TRBD1	CASSPGQGDYEQYF	TGTGCCAGCTCACCGGGACAGGGGGACTACGAGCAGTACTTC
TRBJ1-5	-	TRBV29-1	TRBD1	CSVAPTGEQPQHF	TGCAGCGTTGCCCCGACAGGGGAACAGCCCCAGCATTTT
TRBJ1-1	few	TRBV13	-	CASSLETLFGGWTEAFF	TGTGCCAGCAGCTTAGAGACCCTCTTTGGGGGGTGGACTGAAGCTTTCTTT
TRBJ2-3	many	TRBV7-3	-	CASSPRRGDSADTQYF	TGTGCCAGCAGCCCGAGGCGAGGGGATAGCGCAGATACGCAGTATTTT
TRBJ2-1	few	TRBV3-1	-	CASSQAPSLYNEQFF	TGTGCCAGCAGCCAAGCCCCCAGCCTCTACAATGAGCAGTTCTTC
TRBJ1-4	-	TRBV11-2	TRBD1	CASSPVRTGRSEKLFF	TGTGCCAGCAGCCCCGTGAGGACAGGGAGAAGTGAAAAACTGTTTTTT
TRBJ2-2	many	TRBV19	-	CASSGKNGPSVNTGELFF	TGTGCCAGTAGCGGGAAAAACGGACCTAGCGTGAACACCGGGGAGCTGTTTTTT
TRBJ1-1	-	TRBV20-1	-	CSARPITGTEAFF	TGCAGTGCTAGACCGATCACAGGGACTGAAGCTTTCTTT
TRBJ2-5	few	TRBV12-3/TRBV12-4	TRBD2	CASRLAGGRETQYF	TGTGCCAGCCGACTAGCGGGAGGTAGAGAGACCCAGTACTTC
TRBJ2-7	-	TRBV29-1	-	CSVGAGSSYEQYF	TGCAGCGTAGGAGCCGGGAGCTCCTACGAGCAGTACTTC
TRBJ1-6	few	TRBV6-5	-	CASTLLPIQTGYSPLHF	TGTGCCAGCACCCTATTGCCGATCCAAACAGGATACTCACCCCTCCACTTT
TRBJ2-3	many	TRBV10-3	TRBD2	CAISLSGSGTDTQYF	TGTGCCATCAGTCTTAGCGGGAGTGGCACAGATACGCAGTATTTT
TRBJ1-6	many	TRBV3-1	-	CASSQGRSPLHF	TGTGCCAGCAGCCAAGGTCGGTCACCCCTCCACTTT
TRBJ2-5	-	TRBV5-1	-	CASSLAAREETQYF	TGCGCCAGCAGCTTGGCTGCCAGAGAAGAGACCCAGTACTTC
TRBJ2-2	few	TRBV3-1	-	CASSPTLGQGRTGELFF	TGTGCCAGCAGCCCTACCCTTGGGCAGGGAAGGACCGGGGAGCTGTTTTTT
TRBJ2-7	few	TRBV18	-	CASSPGPRSSYEQYF	TGTGCCAGCTCACCCGGACCTAGGAGCTCCTACGAGCAGTACTTC
TRBJ1-2	-	TRBV11-2	TRBD1	CASSPRTGNNYGYTF	TGTGCCAGCAGCCCACGGACAGGAAATAACTATGGCTACACCTTC
TRBJ1-1	-	TRBV29-1	-	CSVDRTMNTEAFF	TGCAGCGTTGACAGGACAATGAACACTGAAGCTTTCTTT
TRBJ2-1	many	TRBV29-1	-	CSVEVFEQFF	TGCAGCGTTGAGGTCTTCGAGCAGTTCTTC
TRBJ1-2	few	TRBV7-9	-	CASSSPPPRDDYGYTF	TGTGCCAGCAGCTCTCCCCCCCCCAGGGACGACTATGGCTACACCTTC
TRBJ2-1	few	TRBV5-1	TRBD1	CASSGGQGGHNEQFF	TGCGCCAGCAGCGGGGGACAGGGTGGCCACAATGAGCAGTTCTTC
TRBJ1-1	-	TRBV29-1	TRBD1	CSVGTGSGITEAFF	TGCAGCGTGGGGACAGGGTCAGGAATCACTGAAGCTTTCTTT